This T cell receptor beta chain was sequenced in a study of blood T cell repertoires in COVID-19. About the study: T cells, B-cell-depleted T cells, or PBMCs supplied cDNA or gDNA.

Study members were between 18 and 89 years old and lived in approximately 25 US regions. Which cohort a participant joined came from the clinical history participants gave. Recovery among Cohort 3 donors was established by two negative PCRs, clearance, or symptom resolution. Generated by immunoSEQ multiplex PCR, the TCRdb table keeps only in-frame clones and is missing some. The data hold approximately 260,000 clones, with over 85% observed a single time. V was trimmed by 8 bases and J by 5 bases, leaving 16 bases between them. Germline V lookup: CDR1 MNHEY, CDR2 SMNVEV (reference sequence). The CDR3 extends over 13 amino acids.

The source material was PBMCs or T cells enriched from blood (not recorded which). The gene calls are TRBV27 and TRBJ2-7; D is possibly TRBD2 (6 bases). The receptor's source is an older woman who had recovered from COVID-19. This CDR3 reads CASGDGGPHEQYF. In nucleotides, the CDR3 is TGTGCCAGCGGGGACGGGGGTCCCCACGAGCAGTACTTC.